This TCR beta chain was obtained from a study of cytomegalovirus exposure and HLA in healthy donors. Study summary: The roughly 120 validation repertoires, a later analysis reported, used the same platform as the approximately 650 first-cohort repertoires.

The protocol was immunoSEQ multiplex PCR, while the TCRdb copy is restricted to in-frame clones and leaves out a portion. The sample includes 50,000 to 65,000 clones, roughly 95% of them seen just once. Study outcomes and limitations: Rare TCR sequences predominated, though certain public TCRs were found in many donors. The study listed approximately 160 cytomegalovirus-associated TCR beta chains.

The V end was cut by 2 bases, the J end by 2 bases, with 6 bases between. Germline V gene lookup returns CDR1 KGHSH and CDR2 LQKENI. The CDR3 contains 14 residues. About this clone itself: Its antigen is still unknown. Other DNA sequences in this specimen translate into the identical CDR3.

The chain carries TRBV18 and TRBJ2-2; no clear D gene. The sequencing sample was made of PBMCs. The TCR comes from a woman between 18 and 29 years old in good health and CMV-seronegative. CDR3 coding DNA: TGTGCCAGCTCACCAGGGCCCAACACCGGGGAGCTGTTTTTT. It codes for CASSPGPNTGELFF.